The clone carrying this T cell receptor beta chain came up many times. The antigen is unknown. The source of the sample is a study of shared clonotypes between healthy human individuals. Findings of the study overall: Larger richness was generally estimated for naive than memory subsets.

Per germline, CDR1 SGHRS and CDR2 YFSETQ. The CDR3 covers 15 residues. V was clipped by 0 bases and J by 4 bases; unmatched bases: 4. Every subset had its genomic DNA shared out evenly among several immunoSEQ plates. Assay: immunoSEQ multiplex PCR; the TCRdb copy retains only in-frame clones and omits some. This table has more than 150,000 clones, 66% appearing once. Caucasian adults living in Nashville, Tennessee, provided all samples. This sequence joins TRBV5-1 and TRBJ1-2; TRBD1 aligns across 9 bases. Input material: memory CD4+ T cells sorted from blood. Noted subset: CD45RA-negative fraction. The receptor's source is a man in his thirties or forties in good health. CDR3 loop: CASSLVAGQGYGYTF. CDR3 coding DNA: TGCGCCAGCAGCTTGGTCGCGGGACAGGGCTATGGCTACACCTTC.